These T cell receptor beta chains were read from a single sample in a study of T cells in Graves' hyperthyroidism and ophthalmopathy. One entry per CDR3 protein results from TCRdb running MiXCR on the multiplex PCR reads. The sample has more than 300,000 distinct CDR3 sequences, about 17% seen once. Sequencing was carried out using blood. All receptors derive from a woman aged 25-40 years with Graves' hyperthyroidism that later progressed to Graves' ophthalmopathy. CDR3s include the opening cysteine and the closing phenylalanine or tryptophan. A D gene is named only where the DNA matches it firmly. Clone size is not always given. Where it is, it says once, few, many or a class for expanded clones.

J gene | V gene | D gene | clone size | CDR3 protein | CDR3 DNA
TRBJ2-7 | TRBV5-1 | - | - | CASNLEGTSPSEQYF | TGCGCCAGCAACTTGGAGGGGACAAGTCCCTCCGAGCAGTACTTC
TRBJ2-7 | TRBV5-1 | - | many | CASSSNYEQYF | TGCGCCAGCAGCTCGAACTACGAGCAGTACTTC
TRBJ2-5 | TRBV29-1 | - | many | CSVRPLAEETQYF | TGCAGCGTGCGCCCGCTCGCAGAAGAGACCCAGTACTTC
TRBJ2-1 | TRBV11-2 | - | - | CASSLGQTSSYNEQFF | TGTGCCAGCAGCTTAGGGCAGACCAGCTCCTACAATGAGCAGTTCTTC
TRBJ1-1 | TRBV30 | TRBD1 | many | CAWSARGQGKAFF | TGTGCCTGGAGTGCCCGTGGACAGGGAAAAGCTTTCTTT
TRBJ2-1 | TRBV14 | - | - | CASSQVEGRNEQFF | TGTGCCAGCAGCCAGGTGGAGGGTAGGAATGAGCAGTTCTTC
TRBJ1-2 | TRBV6-2/TRBV6-3 | TRBD1 | few | CASSYPDRANYGYTF | TGTGCCAGCAGTTATCCCGACAGGGCTAACTATGGCTACACCTTC
TRBJ1-1 | TRBV5-1 | - | few | CASSLDTGNTEAFF | TGCGCCAGCAGCTTGGATACAGGGAACACTGAAGCTTTCTTT
TRBJ2-2 | TRBV20-1 | TRBD2 | few | CSARSSTSGRIPGELFF | TGCAGTGCTAGATCATCGACTAGCGGGAGAATCCCCGGGGAGCTGTTTTTT
TRBJ2-3 | TRBV7-8 | TRBD2 | few | CASSSQTSGGGGTQYF | TGTGCCAGCAGCTCTCAGACTAGCGGGGGGGGGGGTACGCAGTATTTT
TRBJ1-5 | TRBV19 | TRBD1 | many | CASTLEGGPNQPQHF | TGTGCCAGTACCTTAGAAGGGGGCCCCAATCAGCCCCAGCATTTT
TRBJ1-2 | TRBV4-2 | - | - | CASSQEPGWEYGYTF | TGTGCCAGCAGCCAAGAACCAGGGTGGGAGTATGGCTACACCTTC
TRBJ1-2 | TRBV5-1 | - | - | CASSPEKNFNYGYTF | TGCGCCAGCAGCCCGGAAAAAAATTTTAACTATGGCTACACCTTC
TRBJ2-1 | TRBV29-1 | - | many | CSVVLRGGNNEQFF | TGCAGCGTTGTTTTACGGGGAGGAAACAATGAGCAGTTCTTC
TRBJ1-1 | TRBV5-4 | - | many | CASGAGKNTEAFF | TGTGCCAGCGGGGCGGGGAAGAACACTGAAGCTTTCTTT
TRBJ2-2 | TRBV20-1 | - | few | CSARRTSGELFF | TGCAGTGCTCGTAGGACGTCCGGTGAGCTGTTTTTT
TRBJ1-1 | TRBV27 | - | many | CASSLQRDHTEAFF | TGTGCCAGCAGTTTACAAAGGGATCACACTGAAGCTTTCTTT
TRBJ2-1 | TRBV20-1 | - | - | CSARLRGAGEQFF | TGCAGTGCTAGATTGAGGGGGGCCGGTGAGCAGTTCTTC
TRBJ2-1 | TRBV27 | - | many | CASSLSRLDNEQFF | TGTGCCAGCAGTTTATCTAGGCTAGACAATGAGCAGTTCTTC
TRBJ1-1 | TRBV19 | - | - | CASTSSGSGTEAFF | TGTGCCAGTACCTCGTCAGGCTCAGGGACTGAAGCTTTCTTT
TRBJ2-5 | TRBV19 | - | many | CASSKGGTETQYF | TGTGCCAGTAGTAAAGGGGGTACGGAGACCCAGTACTTC
TRBJ2-3 | TRBV20-1 | - | - | CSATHRLSHTDTQYF | TGCAGTGCTACCCACAGACTATCCCACACAGATACGCAGTATTTT
TRBJ1-3 | TRBV4-2 | TRBD1 | few | CASSPTGVSGNTIYF | TGTGCCAGCAGTCCAACAGGGGTCTCTGGAAACACCATATATTTT
TRBJ2-2 | TRBV2 | - | many | CASIGGAGELFF | TGTGCCAGCATCGGTGGCGCCGGGGAGCTGTTTTTT
TRBJ1-2 | TRBV27 | - | many | CASSEYPRTEGYTF | TGTGCCAGCAGTGAATACCCCAGGACAGAGGGCTACACCTTC
TRBJ2-7 | TRBV6-1 | - | many | CASKAGTNEQYF | TGTGCCAGCAAGGCGGGGACAAACGAGCAGTACTTC
TRBJ2-7 | TRBV5-1 | TRBD2 | many | CASSYGTLAGVYEQYF | TGCGCCAGCAGCTACGGGACGTTGGCGGGGGTCTACGAGCAGTACTTC
TRBJ2-1 | TRBV6-1 | - | few | CASSNLRYNNEQFF | TGTGCCAGCAGTAACCTTAGATACAACAATGAGCAGTTCTTC
TRBJ2-3 | TRBV25-1 | TRBD1 | few | CASRGQVTDTQYF | TGTGCCAGCAGGGGACAGGTTACAGATACGCAGTATTTT
TRBJ1-2 | TRBV3-1 | TRBD1 | few | CASSQDPRGTGNPSYGYTF | TGTGCCAGCAGCCAAGATCCTCGGGGGACAGGAAACCCATCTTATGGCTACACCTTC
TRBJ2-7 | TRBV28 | - | many | CASSRPHASYEQYF | TGTGCCAGCAGTAGACCGCACGCCTCCTACGAGCAGTACTTC
TRBJ2-5 | TRBV20-1 | TRBD2 | many | CSARGRGGLVTQYF | TGCAGTGCTAGAGGGCGGGGGGGCTTGGTGACCCAGTACTTC
TRBJ2-7 | TRBV7-8 | - | many | CASLASNRGVYEQYF | TGTGCCAGCCTCGCCTCAAATCGGGGCGTTTACGAGCAGTACTTC
TRBJ2-1 | TRBV11-2 | - | many | CASSSGIYNEQFF | TGTGCCAGCAGCTCCGGGATCTACAATGAGCAGTTCTTC
TRBJ2-2 | TRBV28 | TRBD1 | - | CAWIRQGRSGELFF | TGTGCCTGGATCCGACAGGGGAGGTCCGGGGAGCTGTTTTTT
TRBJ1-5 | TRBV6-1 | TRBD1 | many | CASSHRQGLNQPQHF | TGTGCCAGCAGTCACCGACAGGGGCTGAATCAGCCCCAGCATTTT
TRBJ2-5 | TRBV3-1 | TRBD2 | many | CASTLTSGEETQYF | TGTGCCAGCACCCTGACTAGCGGGGAAGAGACCCAGTACTTC
TRBJ1-1 | TRBV4-1 | - | - | CASSQGGRNTEAFF | TGCGCCAGCAGCCAAGGGGGCCGGAACACTGAAGCTTTCTTT
TRBJ1-6 | TRBV5-1 | TRBD1 | many | CASSLGTGRDSPLHF | TGTGCCAGCAGCTTAGGGACAGGGAGGGATTCACCCCTCCACTTT
TRBJ1-2 | TRBV20-1 | TRBD1 | few | CSARDLGGQGQINGYTF | TGCAGTGCTAGAGACCTGGGGGGACAGGGCCAGATTAATGGCTACACCTTC